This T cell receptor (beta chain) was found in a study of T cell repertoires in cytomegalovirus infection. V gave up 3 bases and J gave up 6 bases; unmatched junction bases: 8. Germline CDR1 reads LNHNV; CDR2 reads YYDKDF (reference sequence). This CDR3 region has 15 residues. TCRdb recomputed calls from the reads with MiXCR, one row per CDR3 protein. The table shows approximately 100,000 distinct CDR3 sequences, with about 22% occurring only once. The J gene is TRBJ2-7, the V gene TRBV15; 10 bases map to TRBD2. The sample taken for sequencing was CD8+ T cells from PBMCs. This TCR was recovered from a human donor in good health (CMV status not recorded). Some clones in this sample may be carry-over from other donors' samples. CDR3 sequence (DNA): TGTGCCACCAGCAGGGCAAAAGCGGGGGGGCTCGAGCAGTACTTC. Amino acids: CATSRAKAGGLEQYF. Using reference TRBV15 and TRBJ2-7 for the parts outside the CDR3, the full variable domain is DAMVIQNPRYQVTQFGKPVTLSCSQTLNHNVMYWYQQKSSQAPKLLFHYYDKDFNNEADTPDNFQSRRPNTSFCFLDIRSPGLGDTAMYLCATSRAKAGGLEQYFGPGTRLTVT.